These T cell receptor beta chains were read from a single sample in a study of CD4 T cells in relation to SARS-CoV-2 and coronaviruses. Clones were sequenced by immunoSEQ multiplex PCR, and TCRdb holds only the in-frame ones, with some missing. The sample records about 37,000 clones, around nine tenths being singletons. The sample taken for sequencing was memory CD4+ T cells from PBMCs. The origin of the receptors is an adult with COVID-19. The CDR3 runs from the conserved cysteine through the conserved F or W.

V gene,J gene,CDR3 protein
TRBV5-8,TRBJ1-5,CASNPSRGVSNQPQHF
TRBV7-9,TRBJ1-4,CASSLATRAGTNEKLFF
TRBV4-2,TRBJ2-1,CASSQDGTSGGEEQFF
TRBV7-6,TRBJ2-5,CASSLDSGGSRTQYF
TRBV28,TRBJ2-7,CASSPPDGYYEQYF
TRBV15,TRBJ2-7,CATSRDFLVYEQYF
TRBV19,TRBJ1-3,CASSIVQAGNTIYF
TRBV19,TRBJ2-5,CASSTNREETQYF
TRBV12-5,TRBJ2-3,CASGSDGGTRTSTDTQYF
TRBV4-1,TRBJ2-2,CASSQPAGYTGELFF
TRBV6-5,TRBJ1-3,CASSTRTGSGNTIYF
TRBV9,TRBJ2-3,CASSASGVVDTQYF
TRBV11-3,TRBJ1-4,CASGGEGGKLFF
TRBV16,TRBJ1-5,CASSQSGGQPQHF
TRBV5-1,TRBJ2-2,CASSLDQKRGRANTGELFF
TRBV5-4,TRBJ2-3,CAAGYGGSPSSDTQYF
TRBV5-4,TRBJ2-5,CASSPLGLAGGIGTKTQYF
TRBV9,TRBJ2-5,CASSVASGGAETQYF
TRBV3-1/TRBV3-2,TRBJ2-5,CASSQVSPGQETQYF
TRBV7-3,TRBJ1-2,CASSLGFPGANPGYTF
TRBV5-8,TRBJ2-3,CASSFALAGTDTQYF
TRBV7-2,TRBJ1-2,CASSLFPTRNYGYTF
TRBV19,TRBJ2-3,CASSIVGQVYADTQYF
TRBV5-1,TRBJ2-5,CASSLSGGGETQYF
TRBV2,TRBJ2-7,CASRNPGHYEQYF
TRBV4-3,TRBJ1-1,CASSQDQGTNTEAFF
TRBV9,TRBJ2-3,CASSPDTDTQYF
TRBV5-1,TRBJ2-3,CASSATGGLTDTQYF
TRBV7-2,TRBJ1-6,CASSSSGVSPLHF
TRBV5-1,TRBJ2-1,CASSQDSTSYNEQFF
TRBV18,TRBJ1-1,CASSLAENTEAFF
TRBV30,TRBJ1-2,CAWSVGSGGIAYGYTF
TRBV18,TRBJ2-3,CASSPKRTDTQYF
TRBV20-1,TRBJ1-2,CSASTDRFLSGYTF
TRBV18,TRBJ1-5,CASSYRDSNQPQHF
TRBV11-1,TRBJ1-1,CASSSFGQTLNTEAFF
TRBV28,TRBJ2-1,CASRSGGTYNEQFF
TRBV6-5,TRBJ2-7,CASSPDRVGSYEQYF
TRBV9,TRBJ2-3,CASSVGQGTDTQYF
TRBV7-9,TRBJ1-2,CASSQTGGAGGYTF
TRBV19,TRBJ2-2,CASSMGQVTGELFF
TRBV9,TRBJ1-1,CASSVGGEAEAFF
TRBV7-2,TRBJ2-2,CASSFRRAAPGELFF
TRBV11-3,TRBJ1-2,CASSLILTGTNYGYTF
TRBV5-1,TRBJ2-7,CASSVSYEQYF
TRBV6-2/TRBV6-3,TRBJ1-2,CASSYSKGQGYGYTF
TRBV5-1,TRBJ1-1,CASSLERNTEAFF
TRBV6-5,TRBJ2-1,CASSAVLAGYNEQFF
TRBV5-1,TRBJ1-4,CASKPGTGSEKLFF
TRBV19,TRBJ1-2,CASSMKVQGTAYGYTF
TRBV2,TRBJ1-5,CASSRDSKNQPQHF
TRBV5-6,TRBJ2-3,CASSFPGGADTQYF
TRBV19,TRBJ1-2,CASSLMANYGYTF
TRBV7-9,TRBJ1-6,CASSLGLGQGSPLHF
TRBV6-1,TRBJ1-2,CASSDVDRSYGYTF